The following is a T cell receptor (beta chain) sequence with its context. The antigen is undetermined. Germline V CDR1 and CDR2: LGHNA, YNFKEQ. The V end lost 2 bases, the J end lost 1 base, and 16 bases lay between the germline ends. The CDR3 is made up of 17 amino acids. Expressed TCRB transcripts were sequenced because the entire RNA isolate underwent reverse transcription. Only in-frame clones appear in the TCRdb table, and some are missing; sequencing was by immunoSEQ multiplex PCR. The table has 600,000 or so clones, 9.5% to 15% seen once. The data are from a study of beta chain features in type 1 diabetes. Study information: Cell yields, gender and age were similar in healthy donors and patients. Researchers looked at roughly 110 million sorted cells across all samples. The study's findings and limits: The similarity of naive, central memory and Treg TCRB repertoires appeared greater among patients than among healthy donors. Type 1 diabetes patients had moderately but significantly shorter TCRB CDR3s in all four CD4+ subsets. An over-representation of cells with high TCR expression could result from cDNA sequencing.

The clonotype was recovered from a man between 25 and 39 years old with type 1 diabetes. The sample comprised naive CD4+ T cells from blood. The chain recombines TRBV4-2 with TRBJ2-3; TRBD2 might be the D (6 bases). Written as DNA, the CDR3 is TGTGCCAGCAGCCAAACGGGTAGTAGCGGTCGCACAGATACGCAGTATTTT. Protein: CASSQTGSSGRTDTQYF.